The 6 T cell receptor beta chains below come from one sample, sequenced in a study of shared clonotypes between healthy human individuals. Repertoires were generated with immunoSEQ multiplex PCR, while TCRdb's copy carries only in-frame clones and drops some. This sample has hundreds of thousands of clones, with around 96% found just once. The naive CD8 fraction comprised CD45RO-negative cells positively selected for CCR7 and excluded terminally differentiated effector memory CD45RA+ cells. The sequenced material came from naive CD8+ T cells sorted from blood. The source of these receptors is a woman aged 25 to 45 in good health.

CDR3 residues: CASSPPAGPNTEAFF. The CDR3 bases are TGTGCCAGCAGTCCTCCCGCGGGTCCGAACACTGAAGCTTTCTTT. This chain uses TRBV28 with TRBJ1-1; D uncertain. Per the germline V gene, CDR1 is MDHEN and CDR2 is SYDVKM. This CDR3 comprises 15 residues. Trimming stripped 5 bases from V and 1 base from J, with 14 bases between.

The chain links TRBV13 to TRBJ2-7, with D unresolved. V was pared by 2 bases and J by 2 bases, with 13 bases between. Per germline, CDR1 PRHDT and CDR2 FYEKMQ (reference sequence). This CDR3 spans 15 amino acids. The CDR3 protein is CASSLSTPDPYEQYF. CDR3 in DNA: TGTGCCAGCAGCTTATCGACGCCCGATCCCTACGAGCAGTACTTC.

This clone was picked up one time. The rearrangement uses TRBV2 and TRBJ2-5; 10 nucleotides line up with TRBD2. Gene TRBJ2-7 matches the end of the DNA better, so the J call may be wrong. This CDR3 contains 13 residues. In germline, CDR1 is SNHLY, CDR2 FYNNEI. CDR3 nucleotides: TGTGCCAGCACCGGGACTAGCGACTACGAGCAGTACTTC. Its translation is CASTGTSDYEQYF.

The chain employs TRBV5-6 and TRBJ2-5, with 9 bases fitting TRBD2. The CDR3 runs 14 residues. CDR1 is SGHDT, CDR2 YYEEEE, per germline. The V segment lost 2 bases and the J segment 3 bases; nucleotides outside the gene matches: 2. The CDR3 loop is CASSFGLAKETQYF. CDR3 sequence (DNA): TGTGCCAGCAGCTTCGGACTAGCGAAAGAGACCCAGTACTTC.

This chain links TRBV6-5 with TRBJ2-7, with D unresolved. The CDR3 consists of 15 residues. Trimming pared 2 bases from V and 6 bases from J, leaving 17 bases between. From germline, CDR1 is MNHEY and CDR2 SVGAGI. CDR3 nucleotide sequence: TGTGCCAGCAGTTACGCTGGGCCGAAATGGGGCGAGCAGTACTTC. This sequence encodes CASSYAGPKWGEQYF.

The gene calls are TRBV28 and TRBJ2-7; D is unclear. Deletions cut 2 bases from V and 4 bases from J, with 6 bases between. Germline loops: CDR1 MDHEN, CDR2 SYDVKM. The CDR3 is 12 amino acids. The CDR3 DNA follows: TGTGCCAGCAGTTTACCGGAGTACGAGCAGTACTTC. Residues: CASSLPEYEQYF.